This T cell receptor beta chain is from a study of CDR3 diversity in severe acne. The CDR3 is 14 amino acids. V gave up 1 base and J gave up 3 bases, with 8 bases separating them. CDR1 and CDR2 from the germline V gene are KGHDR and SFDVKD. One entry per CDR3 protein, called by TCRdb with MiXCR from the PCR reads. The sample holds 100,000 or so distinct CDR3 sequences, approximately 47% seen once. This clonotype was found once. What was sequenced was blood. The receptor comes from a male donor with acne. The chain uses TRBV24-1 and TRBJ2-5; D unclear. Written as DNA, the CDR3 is TGTGCCACCAGTGATTTTCCAGGAGAAGAGACCCAGTACTTC. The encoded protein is CATSDFPGEETQYF.